This TCR beta chain emerged from a study of blood T cell repertoires in COVID-19. The wider study: The United States, Italy and Spain provided the acute and convalescent COVID-19 samples.

Profiled with immunoSEQ multiplex PCR; TCRdb holds only in-frame clones, not every one. This table has around 310,000 clones, roughly 86% appearing once. Material for sequencing was PBMCs or T cells enriched from blood (not recorded which). This TCR was recovered from a woman aged 25 to 39 who had recovered from COVID-19.

CDR3 sequence: CSASVSGRAFTPEQFF. The CDR3 DNA reads as TGCAGTGCTAGTGTTAGCGGGAGGGCATTTACTCCTGAGCAGTTCTTC. The chain employs TRBV20-1 and TRBJ2-1; 11 positions match TRBD2. V lost 3 bases to trimming and J lost 9 bases; unmatched junction nucleotides: 13. This CDR3 contains 16 residues. Germline loops: CDR1 DFQATT, CDR2 SNEGSKA (reference sequence).